Detailed here is one TCR beta chain. This clone was observed a handful of times. Its binding antigen is unknown. Base quality data are lacking; no much larger clone is found one base away. This sample was taken from a study of beta chain features in type 1 diabetes (dated by TCRdb to the late 2010s). For the wider study: No differences in mean age, gender distribution, total cell number or subset yield were found between patients and healthy donors. Across all samples, around 99 million sorted cells were examined, and cell number per subset correlated strongly with RNA yield. The study compared the TCRB repertoires of sorted circulating CD4+ T cell subsets in recently diagnosed type 1 diabetes patients with those in matched healthy donors. Whereas all 30 or so donors provided naive and central memory subsets, regulatory and stem cell-like memory subsets were isolated from just 8 patients and roughly 8 healthy donors.

The CDR3, cysteine through phenylalanine, is 15 amino acids long. The read is trimmed to its CDR3 DNA, 45 bases read in frame from base 1. V trim: 6 bases; J trim: 4 bases; unmatched bases: 9. In the germline V gene (reference sequence), CDR1 corresponds to LNHDA and CDR2 to SQIVND. Each donor gave one peripheral blood draw, averaging about 100 mL, which was collected into heparinised tubes. A BD FACSAria II was used to sort naive, central memory, regulatory and stem cell-like memory CD4+ T cells with a panel that included CD45RO, CCR7, CD25, CD127, CD95 and CD27. All sorted populations exceeded 98% purity. PBMCs were isolated immediately by Lymphoprep density gradient centrifugation and stained directly without culture. Samples were stained and sorted in pairs, with one healthy donor and one patient per experiment, so that batch effects were minimized. The High Capacity cDNA Reverse Transcription Kit was used to reverse transcribe all of the isolated RNA, meaning that expressed TCRB transcripts were what got sequenced. Deep immunoSEQ sequencing was applied to naive, central memory and regulatory T cell samples, giving an average of about 3.7 million total reads per sample. Sorted cells were lysed in RLT buffer and RNA was extracted with DNase-treated RNeasy Micro or Mini kits, depending on cell number. To prevent cross-contamination, each cell subset was processed individually, whereas patient and healthy donor samples were processed jointly. TCRB sequences were amplified from cDNA with the immunoSEQ multiplex PCR, producing 87-bp fragments spanning the CDR3 region. Sequencing of the amplicons was done on the Illumina HiSeq platform. As for the authors' bioinformatics: Synthetic template baselines were used to correct PCR bias computationally, reads within Hamming distance 2 were collapsed together, and singletons that could not be merged were discarded. By aligning reads against IMGT, V, D and J genes, CDR3 length, and insertions or deletions at six rearrangement sites were assigned. Clonotype counts were normalized to sorted cell number within each subset before computing true diversity and Gini coefficients with the tcR R package. Repertoire sharing was quantified using the overlap coefficient calculated on TCRB nucleotide sequences. Out-of-frame TCRB sequences from naive cells were analyzed as a proxy for the pre-selection repertoire. What TCRdb holds here is the immuneACCESS table cut down to in-frame rearrangements. Part of the clones is not present; checked against another copy, under half of the missing clones reflect an unresolved V gene, and the others are unexplained. D and trimming come from the DNA, and the V and J calls and clone size come from that table. The sample contains hundreds of thousands of clones, about 14% of them found a single time. The ten most abundant clones make up 0.035% to 0.045% of the sample.

Broader findings and caveats from the paper: HLA sub-analyses involved small numbers of individuals, so any influence of HLA type on TCRB rearrangement remained unresolved. Fewer insertions and more nucleotide deletions at VDJ recombination sites were observed in patients with type 1 diabetes, implying thymic rearrangement abnormalities. Naive, central memory and regulatory TCRB repertoires appeared to be more similar among patients than among healthy donors. PCR might favor shorter templates, but patient and control samples were amplified and corrected together, so any skew would affect both groups equally. In all four CD4+ subsets, TCRB CDR3 length was moderately but significantly shorter in type 1 diabetes patients. Sequencing cDNA rather than genomic DNA could over-represent highly expressing activated cells, although activation and CD3 levels did not differ between groups.

This receptor was taken from a man younger than 35 with type 1 diabetes. Rearrangement joined TRBV19 to TRBJ2-1, and TRBD2 matches 7 of the central bases. Input material: naive CD4+ T cells from blood. The label giving this sample's cell subset or site can be read as: true naive CD4+ T cells. The CDR3 reads as follows: CASRAAGLRYNEQFF. The sequenced DNA: TGTGCCAGTAGGGCGGCGGGACTACGATACAATGAGCAGTTCTTC.